This T cell receptor (beta chain) appears in the sequencing data of a study of shared clonotypes between healthy human individuals. Study-wide results and limits: Generation probabilities of non-shared clonotypes were lower (relative to those shared by all four donors).

TCRdb's table, derived via immunoSEQ multiplex PCR, lists solely in-frame clones and lacks some. This table has approximately 980,000 clones, more than 75% appearing once. CDR1 is LNHDA and CDR2 is SQIVND in the germline V gene (reference sequence). The CDR3 is 15 amino acids. V lost 3 bases and J 1 base, leaving 7 bases between the germline ends. This clone was counted many times. What it recognizes is unknown. The study enrolled healthy HIV-negative adults without recent acute infections or vaccinations as donors. The chain has TRBV19 and TRBJ2-6; D is ambiguous. Sequencing used memory CD4+ T cells sorted from blood. Subset: CD45RA-negative fraction. This sequence was found in a man in his late teens or twenties in good health. The CDR3 protein is CASSIQGSGANVLTF. The DNA for the CDR3 is TGTGCCAGTAGTATTCAAGGTTCTGGGGCCAACGTCCTGACTTTC.